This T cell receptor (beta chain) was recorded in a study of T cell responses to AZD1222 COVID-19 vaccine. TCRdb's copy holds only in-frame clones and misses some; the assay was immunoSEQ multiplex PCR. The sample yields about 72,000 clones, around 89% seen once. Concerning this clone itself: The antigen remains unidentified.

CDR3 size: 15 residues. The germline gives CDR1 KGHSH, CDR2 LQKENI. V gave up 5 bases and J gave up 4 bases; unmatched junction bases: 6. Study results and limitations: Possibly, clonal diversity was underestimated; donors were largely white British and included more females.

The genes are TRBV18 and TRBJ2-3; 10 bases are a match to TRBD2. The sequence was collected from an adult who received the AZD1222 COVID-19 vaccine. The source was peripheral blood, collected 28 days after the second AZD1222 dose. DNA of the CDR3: TGTGCCAGCTCATCAGGACTAGCGGCTGCAGATACGCAGTATTTT. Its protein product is CASSSGLAAADTQYF.